This T cell receptor beta chain was identified in a study of blood T cell repertoires in COVID-19. Whole-study context: From the United States, Italy and Spain came samples of acute and convalescent COVID-19.

In its sample, this clone was seen once. In the original processing: Counts of nucleated cells, estimated from reference gene primer amplification, were obtained. Sequencing was performed with immunoSEQ multiplex PCR; in TCRdb, only in-frame clones are kept and a portion is missing. The DNA gave D and trimming, while V, J and clone size come from that table. The sample has fewer than 150,000 clones, roughly 80% seen once. Trimming took 1 base from V and 7 from J, leaving 14 bases between them. The CDR3 loop spans 14 amino acids. CDR1 SGHTA and CDR2 FQGNSA come from the germline V gene. The TCR sequence derives from a human donor in a cohort sampled during active COVID-19. The specimen sequenced was peripheral blood. The rearrangement links TRBV7-2 to TRBJ2-7; possible D gene TRBD2, 6 bases. CDR3 region: CASSLEAGPREQYF. The CDR3 DNA sequence: TGTGCCAGCAGCTTAGAAGCGGGCCCTCGAGAGCAGTACTTC.